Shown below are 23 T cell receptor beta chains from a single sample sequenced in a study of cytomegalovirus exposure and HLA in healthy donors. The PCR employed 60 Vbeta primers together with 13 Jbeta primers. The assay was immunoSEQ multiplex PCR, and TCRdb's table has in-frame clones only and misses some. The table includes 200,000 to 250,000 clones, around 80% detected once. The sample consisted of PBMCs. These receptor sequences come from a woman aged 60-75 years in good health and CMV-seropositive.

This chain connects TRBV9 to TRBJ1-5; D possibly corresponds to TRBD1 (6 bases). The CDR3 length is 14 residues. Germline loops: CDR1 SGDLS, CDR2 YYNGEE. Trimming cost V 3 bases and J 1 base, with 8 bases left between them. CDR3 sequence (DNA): TGTGCCAGCAGCGGCGGACAGAGCAATCAGCCCCAGCATTTT. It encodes CASSGGQSNQPQHF. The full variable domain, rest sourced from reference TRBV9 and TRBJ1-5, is DSGVTQTPKHLITATGQRVTLRCSPRSGDLSVYWYQQSLDQGLQFLIQYYNGEERAKGNILERFSAQQFPDLHSELNLSSLELGDSALYFCASSGGQSNQPQHFGDGTRLSIL.

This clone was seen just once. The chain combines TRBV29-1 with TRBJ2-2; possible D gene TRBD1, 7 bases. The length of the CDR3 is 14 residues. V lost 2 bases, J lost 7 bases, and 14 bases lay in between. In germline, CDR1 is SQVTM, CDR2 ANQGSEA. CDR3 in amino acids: CSVESRGVFGELFF. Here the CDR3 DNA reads TGCAGCGTTGAATCCAGGGGGGTATTCGGGGAGCTGTTTTTT.

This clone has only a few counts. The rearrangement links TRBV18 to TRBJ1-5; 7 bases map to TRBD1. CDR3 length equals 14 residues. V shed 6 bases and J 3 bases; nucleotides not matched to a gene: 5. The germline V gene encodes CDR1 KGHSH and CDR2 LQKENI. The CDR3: CASSPGQYNQPQHF. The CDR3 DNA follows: TGTGCCAGCTCTCCGGGACAGTACAATCAGCCCCAGCATTTT.

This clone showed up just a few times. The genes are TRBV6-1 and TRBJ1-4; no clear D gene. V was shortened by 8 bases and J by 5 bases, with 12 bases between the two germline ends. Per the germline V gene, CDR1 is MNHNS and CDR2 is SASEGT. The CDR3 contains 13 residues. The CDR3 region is CASRRDGNEKLFF. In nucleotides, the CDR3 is TGTGCCAGCCGACGCGACGGGAATGAAAAACTGTTTTTT.

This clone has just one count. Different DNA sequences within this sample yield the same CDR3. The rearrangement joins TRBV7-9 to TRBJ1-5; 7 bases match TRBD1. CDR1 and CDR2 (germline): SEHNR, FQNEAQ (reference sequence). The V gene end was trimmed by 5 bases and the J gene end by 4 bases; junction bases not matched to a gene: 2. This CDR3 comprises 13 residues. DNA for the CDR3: TGTGCCAGCAGCCGGGACAGAAATCAGCCCCAGCATTTT. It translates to CASSRDRNQPQHF. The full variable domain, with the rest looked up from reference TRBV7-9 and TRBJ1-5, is DTGVSQNPRHKITKRGQNVTFRCDPISEHNRLYWYRQTLGQGPEFLTYFQNEAQLEKSRLLSDRFSAERPKGSFSTLEIQRTEQGDSAMYLCASSRDRNQPQHFGDGTRLSIL.

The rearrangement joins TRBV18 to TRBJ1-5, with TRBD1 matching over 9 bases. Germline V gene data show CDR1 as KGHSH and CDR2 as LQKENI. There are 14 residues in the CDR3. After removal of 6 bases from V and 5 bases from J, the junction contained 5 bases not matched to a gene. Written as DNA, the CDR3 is TGTGCCAGCTCCCCTACAGGGGGCCATCAGCCCCAGCATTTT. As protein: CASSPTGGHQPQHF.

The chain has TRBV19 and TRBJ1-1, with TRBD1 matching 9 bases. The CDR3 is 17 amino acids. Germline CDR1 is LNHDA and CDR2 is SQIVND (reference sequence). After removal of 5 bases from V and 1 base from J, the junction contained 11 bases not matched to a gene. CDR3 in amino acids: CASSPMARQGGNTEAFF. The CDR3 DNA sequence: TGTGCCAGTAGTCCAATGGCCCGACAGGGGGGGAACACTGAAGCTTTCTTT.

The CDR3 reads CASSPPGPVGEKLFF. The CDR3 DNA sequence: TGTGCCAGTAGTCCCCCAGGGCCAGTAGGCGAAAAACTGTTTTTT. The V call is TRBV19, the J call TRBJ1-4, with a possible D match to TRBD1 (5 bases). The V gene's germline CDR1 is LNHDA and CDR2 SQIVND (reference sequence). Trimming took 5 bases from V and 8 from J, leaving 18 bases between them. The CDR3 runs to 15 residues.

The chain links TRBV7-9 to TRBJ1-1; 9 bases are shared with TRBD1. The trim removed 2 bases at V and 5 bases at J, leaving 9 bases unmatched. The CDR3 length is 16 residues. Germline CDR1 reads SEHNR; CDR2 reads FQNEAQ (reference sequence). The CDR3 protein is CASSLTGGGGRTEAFF. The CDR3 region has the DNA TGTGCCAGCAGCTTAACAGGGGGCGGGGGGAGAACTGAAGCTTTCTTT.

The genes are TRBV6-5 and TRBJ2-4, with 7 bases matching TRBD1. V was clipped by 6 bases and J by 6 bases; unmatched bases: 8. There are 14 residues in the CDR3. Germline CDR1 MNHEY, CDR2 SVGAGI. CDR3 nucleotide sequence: TGTGCCAGCAGGCCTGGACAGGCCGGAAACATTCAGTACTTC. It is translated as CASRPGQAGNIQYF.

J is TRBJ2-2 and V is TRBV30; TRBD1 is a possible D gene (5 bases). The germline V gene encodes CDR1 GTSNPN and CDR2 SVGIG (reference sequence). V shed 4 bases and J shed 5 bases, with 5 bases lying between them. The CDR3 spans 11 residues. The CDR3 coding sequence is TGTGCCTGGAAGGGGACCGGGGAGCTGTTTTTT. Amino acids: CAWKGTGELFF.

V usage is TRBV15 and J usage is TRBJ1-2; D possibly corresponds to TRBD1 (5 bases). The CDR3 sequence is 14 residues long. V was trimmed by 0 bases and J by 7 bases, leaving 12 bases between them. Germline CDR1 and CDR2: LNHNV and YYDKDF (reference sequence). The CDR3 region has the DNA TGTGCCACCAGCAGAGATTTGACGGGACTTGGCTACACCTTC. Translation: CATSRDLTGLGYTF.

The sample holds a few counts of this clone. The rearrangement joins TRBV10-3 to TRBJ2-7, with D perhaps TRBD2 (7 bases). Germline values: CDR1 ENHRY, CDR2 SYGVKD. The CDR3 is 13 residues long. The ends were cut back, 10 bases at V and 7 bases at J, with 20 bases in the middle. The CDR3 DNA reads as TGTGCCACTGGGGGAGGGGGGGCGGAAGAGCAGTACTTC. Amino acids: CATGGGGAEEQYF.

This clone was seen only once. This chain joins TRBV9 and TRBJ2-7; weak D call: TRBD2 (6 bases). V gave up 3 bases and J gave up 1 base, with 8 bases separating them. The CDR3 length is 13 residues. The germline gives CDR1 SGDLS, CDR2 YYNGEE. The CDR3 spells CASSAGLSYEQYF. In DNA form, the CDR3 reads TGTGCCAGCAGCGCGGGACTTTCCTACGAGCAGTACTTC.

This CDR3 is CASIGRTVNTGELFF. The CDR3, as DNA: TGTGCCAGCATTGGGCGGACAGTGAACACCGGGGAGCTGTTTTTT. The chain has TRBV2 and TRBJ2-2; weak D call: TRBD1 (6 bases). CDR3 length: 15 residues. The germline V gene has CDR1 SNHLY and CDR2 FYNNEI. Trimming removed 7 bases from V and 1 base from J, with 13 bases in between.

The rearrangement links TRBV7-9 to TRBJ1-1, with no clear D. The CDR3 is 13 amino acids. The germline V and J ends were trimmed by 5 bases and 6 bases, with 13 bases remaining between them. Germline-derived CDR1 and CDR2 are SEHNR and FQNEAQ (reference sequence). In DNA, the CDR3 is TGTGCCAGCAGCCCCATTTACTACTCTGAAGCTTTCTTT. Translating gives CASSPIYYSEAFF.

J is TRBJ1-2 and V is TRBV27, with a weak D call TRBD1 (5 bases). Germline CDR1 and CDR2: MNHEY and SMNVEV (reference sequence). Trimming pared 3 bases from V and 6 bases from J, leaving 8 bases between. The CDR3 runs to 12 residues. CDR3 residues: CASSFGGDGYTF. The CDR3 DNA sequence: TGTGCCAGCAGTTTCGGGGGAGATGGCTACACCTTC.

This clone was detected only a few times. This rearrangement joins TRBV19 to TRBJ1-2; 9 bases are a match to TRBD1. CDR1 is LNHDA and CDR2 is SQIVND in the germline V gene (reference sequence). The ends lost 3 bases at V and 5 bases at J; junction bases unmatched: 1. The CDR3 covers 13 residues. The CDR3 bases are TGTGCCAGTAGTATTGGACAGGGGTATGGCTACACCTTC. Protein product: CASSIGQGYGYTF.

The CDR3 here is CASSYDSYNSPLHF. In DNA form, the CDR3 reads TGCGCCAGCAGCTACGACAGCTATAATTCACCCCTCCACTTT. V and J are TRBV5-1 and TRBJ1-6; perhaps TRBD1 as D (5 bases). The CDR3 covers 14 residues. Deletions cut 3 bases from V and 3 bases from J, with 7 bases between. CDR1 SGHRS and CDR2 YFSETQ come from the germline V gene.

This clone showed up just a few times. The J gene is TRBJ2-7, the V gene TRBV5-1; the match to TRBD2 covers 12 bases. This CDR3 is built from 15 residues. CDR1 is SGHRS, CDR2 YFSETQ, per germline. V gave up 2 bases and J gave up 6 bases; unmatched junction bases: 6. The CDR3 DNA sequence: TGCGCCAGCAGCTTTAGACTAGCGGGAGTAAGCGAGCAGTACTTC. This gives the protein CASSFRLAGVSEQYF.

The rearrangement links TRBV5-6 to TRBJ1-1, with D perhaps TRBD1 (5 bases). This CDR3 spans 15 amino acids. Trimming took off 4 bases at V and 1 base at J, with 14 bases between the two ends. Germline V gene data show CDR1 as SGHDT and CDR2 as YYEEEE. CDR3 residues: CASSPMSTGNTEAFF. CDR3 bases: TGTGCCAGCAGCCCCATGTCAACAGGGAACACTGAAGCTTTCTTT.

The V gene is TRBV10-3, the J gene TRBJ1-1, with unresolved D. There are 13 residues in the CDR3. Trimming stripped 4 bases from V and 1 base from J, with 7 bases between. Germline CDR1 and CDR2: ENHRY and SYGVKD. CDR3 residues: CAISANTNTEAFF. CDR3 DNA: TGTGCCATCAGTGCTAATACGAACACTGAAGCTTTCTTT.

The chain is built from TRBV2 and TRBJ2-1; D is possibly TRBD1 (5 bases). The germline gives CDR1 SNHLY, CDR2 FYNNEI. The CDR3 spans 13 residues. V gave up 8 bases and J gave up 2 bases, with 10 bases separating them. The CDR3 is CASCRETYNEQFF. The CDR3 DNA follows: TGTGCCAGCTGCAGGGAAACCTACAATGAGCAGTTCTTC.